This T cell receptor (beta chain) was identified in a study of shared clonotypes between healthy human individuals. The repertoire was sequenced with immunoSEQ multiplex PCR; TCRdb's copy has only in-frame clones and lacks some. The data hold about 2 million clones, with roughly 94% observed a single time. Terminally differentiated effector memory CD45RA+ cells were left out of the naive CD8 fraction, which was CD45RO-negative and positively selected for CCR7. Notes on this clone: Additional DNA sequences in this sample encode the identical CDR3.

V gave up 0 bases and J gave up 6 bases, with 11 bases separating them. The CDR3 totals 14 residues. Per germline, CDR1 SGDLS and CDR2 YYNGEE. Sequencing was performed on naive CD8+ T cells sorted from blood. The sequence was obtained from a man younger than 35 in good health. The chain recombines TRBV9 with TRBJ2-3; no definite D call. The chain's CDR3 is CASSVEGRTDTQYF. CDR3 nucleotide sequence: TGTGCCAGCAGCGTAGAGGGCAGGACGGATACGCAGTATTTT.